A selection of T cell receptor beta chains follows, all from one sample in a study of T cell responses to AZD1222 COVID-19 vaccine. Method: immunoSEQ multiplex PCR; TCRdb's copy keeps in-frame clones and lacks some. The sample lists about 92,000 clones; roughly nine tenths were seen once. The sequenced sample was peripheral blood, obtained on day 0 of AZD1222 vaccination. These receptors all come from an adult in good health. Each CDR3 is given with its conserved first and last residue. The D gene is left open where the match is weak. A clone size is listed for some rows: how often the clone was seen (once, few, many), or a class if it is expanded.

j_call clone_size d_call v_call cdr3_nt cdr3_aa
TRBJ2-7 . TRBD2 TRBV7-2 TGTGCCAGCAGCCTAGAGGCGGGGGGCATGAACCCAAGCTCCTACGAGCAGTACTTC CASSLEAGGMNPSSYEQYF
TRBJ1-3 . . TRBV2 TGTGCCAGCAGCCGGTCGGGAAACACCATATATTTT CASSRSGNTIYF
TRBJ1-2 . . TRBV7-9 TGTGCCAGCAGCTTAGACGGAGGCGTAGGTGGCTACACCTTC CASSLDGGVGGYTF
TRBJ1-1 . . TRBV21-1 TGTGCCAGCAGCAAATATGGGACGAACACTGAAGCTTTCTTT CASSKYGTNTEAFF
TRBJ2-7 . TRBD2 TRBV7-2 TGTGCCAGCAGACCTGGGGGGGTGAGCTCCTACGAGCAGTACTTC CASRPGGVSSYEQYF
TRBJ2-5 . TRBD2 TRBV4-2 TGTGCCAGCAGCCCGAGGCCAGCGGGACAAGAGACCCAGTACTTC CASSPRPAGQETQYF
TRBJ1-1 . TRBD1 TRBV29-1 TGCAGCGCCGGGGGACAGTATAACACTGAAGCTTTCTTT CSAGGQYNTEAFF
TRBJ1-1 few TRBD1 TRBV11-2 TGTGCCAGCAGCTTAGCACCGACAGGGATGAACACTGAAGCTTTCTTT CASSLAPTGMNTEAFF
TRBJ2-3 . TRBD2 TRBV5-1 TGCGCCAGCAGCTTGGGGCTAGCGGGAGGAGGGATTCTTTTT CASSLGLAGGGILF
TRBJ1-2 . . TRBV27 TGTGCCAGCAGTTTACGCCTTCAACAGGGAGCAGGCTACACCTTC CASSLRLQQGAGYTF
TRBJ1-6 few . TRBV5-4 TGTGCCAGCAGCTCTGGAGGGAGCTCCTATAATTCACCCCTCCACTTT CASSSGGSSYNSPLHF
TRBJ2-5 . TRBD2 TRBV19 TGTGCCAGTAGTATCTGGCAGGGCGGGGGGGAGACCCAGTACTTC CASSIWQGGGETQYF
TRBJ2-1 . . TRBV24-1 TGTGCCACCAGTGATTTCGGGCCTAACTCCTACAATGAGCAGTTCTTC CATSDFGPNSYNEQFF
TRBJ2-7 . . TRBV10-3 TGTGCCATCAGGAAAGACGGGAGCTCCTACGAGCAGTACTTC CAIRKDGSSYEQYF
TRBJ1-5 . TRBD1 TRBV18 TGTGCCAGCTCACCATTACAGGGGAGCAATCAGCCCCAGCATTTT CASSPLQGSNQPQHF
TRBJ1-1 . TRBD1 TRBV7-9 TGTGCCAGCAGCTTAGGAAGACAGGGTGGGGACACTGAAGCTTTCTTT CASSLGRQGGDTEAFF
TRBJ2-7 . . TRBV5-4 TGTGCCAGCAGCTTGGCCTCTACAGGGAACGAGCAGTACTTC CASSLASTGNEQYF
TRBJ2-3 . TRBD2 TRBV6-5 TGTGCCAGCAGTTATGTGTCGGGAGGAACAGATACGCAGTATTTT CASSYVSGGTDTQYF
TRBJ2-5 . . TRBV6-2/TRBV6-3 TGTGCCAGCAGTTACTCCCGGTGGGAGACCCAGTACTTC CASSYSRWETQYF
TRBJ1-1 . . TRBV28 TGTGCCAGCGAGCGGGGGGAGAAGACTGAAGCTTTCTTT CASERGEKTEAFF
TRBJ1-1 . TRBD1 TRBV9 TGTGCCAGCAGCCCCCAGACAGGGCGGAACACTGAAGCTTTCTTT CASSPQTGRNTEAFF
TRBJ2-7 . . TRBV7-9 TGTGCCAGCAGCTTGACAACGGGGGACGAGCAGTACTTC CASSLTTGDEQYF
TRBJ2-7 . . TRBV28 TGTGCCAGCAGTGAAGGACTCAAATACGAGCAGTACTTC CASSEGLKYEQYF
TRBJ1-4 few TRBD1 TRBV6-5 TGTGCCAGCAGTCGGTCGGGACAGGTTTCACTGTTTTTT CASSRSGQVSLFF
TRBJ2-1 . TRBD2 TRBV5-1 TGCGCCAGCAGCTTGGGACCACTAGCGGGAGGGCCAGATGAGCAGTTCTTC CASSLGPLAGGPDEQFF
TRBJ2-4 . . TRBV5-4 TGTGCCAGCAGCTTGGAGGGGGGTGGAAACATTCAGTACTTC CASSLEGGGNIQYF
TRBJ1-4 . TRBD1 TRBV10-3 TGTGCCATCAGACAGGGGGCGTCTAATGAAAAACTGTTTTTT CAIRQGASNEKLFF
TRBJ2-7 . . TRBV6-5 TGTGCCAGCAGTTACGGGTTTCTTTACGAGCAGTACTTC CASSYGFLYEQYF
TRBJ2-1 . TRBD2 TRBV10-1 TGCGCCAGCAGTGTGGATAGCGGGGGATACAATGAGCAGTTCTTC CASSVDSGGYNEQFF
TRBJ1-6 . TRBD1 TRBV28 TGTGCCAGCAGTTTGATCGGACAGGGAGGTTCACCCCTCCACTTT CASSLIGQGGSPLHF
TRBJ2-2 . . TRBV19 TGTGCCAGTAACTATAGAGGCGGGGGCCTAAACACCGGGGAGCTGTTTTTT CASNYRGGGLNTGELFF
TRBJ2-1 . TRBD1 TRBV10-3 TGTGCCATCAGTGAGTCCCTTACAGGGGGCAATGAGCAGTTCTTC CAISESLTGGNEQFF
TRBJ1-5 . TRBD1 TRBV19 TGTGCCAGTTGGTCCCAACAGGGGGCGCCCCAGCATTTT CASWSQQGAPQHF
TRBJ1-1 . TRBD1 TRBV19 TGTGCCAGTAGTATTACCGGGACAGGGCACACTGAAGCTTTCTTT CASSITGTGHTEAFF
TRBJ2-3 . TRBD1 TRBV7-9 TGTGCCAGCAGCCCGAGCCGAGGACAGGGCGTTTGGGATACGCAGTATTTT CASSPSRGQGVWDTQYF
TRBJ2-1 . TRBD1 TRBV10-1 TGCGCCAGCACTGGACAGGGCGATGAGCAGTTCTTC CASTGQGDEQFF
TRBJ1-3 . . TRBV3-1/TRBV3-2 TGTGCCAGCAGCCAAGATGGGACACGAAGAAACACCATATATTTT CASSQDGTRRNTIYF
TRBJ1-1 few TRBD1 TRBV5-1 TGCGCCAGCAGCTTCACAGGGGGCGTAATGAACACTGAAGCTTTCTTT CASSFTGGVMNTEAFF
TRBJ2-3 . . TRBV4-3 TGCGCCAGCAGCCAAGACAGGGCCTCAGATACGCAGTATTTT CASSQDRASDTQYF
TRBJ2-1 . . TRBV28 TGTGCCACCGATCGGGCAACCTACAATGAGCAGTTCTTC CATDRATYNEQFF
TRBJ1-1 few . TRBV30 TGTGCCTGGAACAGGGACAATGAAGCTTTCTTT CAWNRDNEAFF
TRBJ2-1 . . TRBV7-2 TGTGCCAGCAGCTTAGCGCTACTAGTTCGAAATGAGCAGTTCTTC CASSLALLVRNEQFF
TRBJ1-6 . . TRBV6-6 TGTGCCACTTCCGGTCAGGATAATTCACCCCTCCACTTT CATSGQDNSPLHF
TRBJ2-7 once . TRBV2 TGTGCCAGCGGGACTCGAATCTACGAGCAGTACTTC CASGTRIYEQYF
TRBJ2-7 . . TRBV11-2 TGTGCCAGCAGCTATCAGGTCGGAACTCCCTACGAGCAGTACTTC CASSYQVGTPYEQYF
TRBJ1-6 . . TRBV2 TGTGCCAGCATGTCGGGACTGTCTTTACCCCTCCACTTT CASMSGLSLPLHF
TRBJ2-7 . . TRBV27 TGTGCCAGCAGGCAGGGGGGCGGTACCTACGAGCAGTACTTC CASRQGGGTYEQYF
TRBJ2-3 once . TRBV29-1 TGCAGCGTTGATGTTAGCGGAGGGGGCACAGATACGCAGTATTTT CSVDVSGGGTDTQYF
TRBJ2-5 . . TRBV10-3 TGTGCCATCAGTGACCCCCGAGGAGGGTTAGGAGAGACCCAGTACTTC CAISDPRGGLGETQYF
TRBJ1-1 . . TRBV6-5 TGTGCCAGCAAGACACAGGGAGGGGACACTGAAGCTTTCTTT CASKTQGGDTEAFF
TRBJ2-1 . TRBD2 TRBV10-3 TGTGCCATCAGTGACCGACTAGCGGGAGGGGGGGGTGAGCAGTTCTTC CAISDRLAGGGGEQFF
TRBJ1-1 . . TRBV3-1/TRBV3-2 TGTGCCAGCAGCCACCTTGGACGGAACACTGAAGCTTTCTTT CASSHLGRNTEAFF
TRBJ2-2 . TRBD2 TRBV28 TGTGCCAGCAGTTCAGTCAGCGGGAGCGACACCGGGGAGCTGTTTTTT CASSSVSGSDTGELFF